This passage covers 14 T cell receptor beta chains from one sample sequenced in a study of regulatory T cells in long-lasting Graves disease. The TCR beta library used iRepertoire HTBI primers with Arm-PCR amplification of CDR3. MiXCR was run by TCRdb on the multiplex PCR reads, yielding one entry per CDR3 protein. The table records about 450,000 distinct CDR3 sequences, 12% to 15% of them present only once. Time point: newly diagnosed GD, antithyroid drugs for less than 3 months. RNA from PBMCs was the source of the TCR library. Another study also made use of these data, one on T cells in Graves' hyperthyroidism and ophthalmopathy.

Source: peripheral blood mononuclear cells (PBMCs), taken at new diagnosis, from a patient treated with antithyroid drugs. These receptors were collected from a woman aged 50 to 65 with Graves disease.

This chain links TRBV29-1 with TRBJ1-2; TRBD1 matches at 8 bases. The CDR3 consists of 12 residues. Germline V gene data show CDR1 as SQVTM and CDR2 as ANQGSEA. With 4 bases clipped from V and 6 bases from J, the junction kept 4 bases outside the gene matches. In DNA, the CDR3 is TGCAGCGTTGGGTCAGGGGGCGATGGCTACACCTTC. Its protein product is CSVGSGGDGYTF.

With respect to this clonotype: At one boundary the junction diverges from the germline segment, which might be a read error. The gene calls are TRBV5-1 and TRBJ2-4, with a weak D call TRBD2 (6 bases). Germline CDR1 SGHRS, CDR2 YFSETQ. There are 14 residues in the CDR3. CDR3 sequence reads: CASSVGWAGNVQYF. CDR3 nucleotides: TGCGCCAGCAGCGTAGGATGGGCGGGAAACGTTCAGTACTTC. The full variable domain, rest sourced from reference TRBV5-1 and TRBJ2-4, is KAGVTQTPRYLIKTRGQQVTLSCSPISGHRSVSWYQQTPGQGLQFLFEYFSETQRNKGNFPGRFSGRQFSNSRSEMNVSTLELGDSALYLCASSVGWAGNVQYFGAGTRLSVL.

The V gene is TRBV27, the J gene TRBJ2-4, with D perhaps TRBD2 (5 bases). The CDR3 has 15 residues. The ends were cut back, 6 bases at V and 8 bases at J, with 20 bases in the middle. Germline CDR1 and CDR2: MNHEY and SMNVEV (reference sequence). CDR3 protein: CASSLGVAALDIQYF. CDR3 bases: TGTGCCAGCAGCCTCGGGGTAGCTGCGTTAGACATTCAGTACTTC.

This clonotype came up a few times. In this CDR3 the conserved last residue, phenylalanine or tryptophan, is missing, so a read error is likely. This chain connects TRBV3-1 to TRBJ2-1; perhaps TRBD1 as D (6 bases). The germline V gene encodes CDR1 LGHDT and CDR2 YNNKEL (reference sequence). CDR3 length: 17 amino acids. The V and J ends lost 4 bases and 0 bases respectively, with 16 bases between them. The CDR3 DNA is TGTGCCAGCAGCCGCCGGACAGCCCAGATCTCCTACAATGAGCAGTTCCTC. Amino acids: CASSRRTAQISYNEQFL.

V usage is TRBV7-2 and J usage is TRBJ1-5; the D is unclear. V was clipped by 3 bases and J by 5 bases, with 8 bases between them. Looked up from germline, CDR1 is SGHTA and CDR2 is FQGNSA. The length of the CDR3 is 13 residues. Here the CDR3 reads CASSFFFDQPQHF. The CDR3, as DNA: TGTGCCAGCAGCTTCTTTTTTGATCAGCCCCAGCATTTT. The full variable domain, rest sourced from reference TRBV7-2 and TRBJ1-5, is GAGVSQSPSNKVTEKGKDVELRCDPISGHTALYWYRQSLGQGLEFLIYFQGNSAPDKSGLPSDRFSAERTGGSVSTLTIQRTQQEDSAVYLCASSFFFDQPQHFGDGTRLSIL.

The chain joins TRBV30 to TRBJ2-2; 11 nucleotides agree with TRBD2. The trim removed 0 bases at V and 7 bases at J, leaving 4 bases unmatched. Germline CDR1 is GTSNPN and CDR2 is SVGIG (reference sequence). The CDR3 is 15 residues long. The CDR3 DNA is TGTGCCTGGAGTGTGGGACTAGCGGCCAGCGGGGAGCTGTTTTTT. It yields the protein CAWSVGLAASGELFF.

This clonotype has at least ten counts. The V and J genes are TRBV20-1 and TRBJ2-7, with 8 bases matching TRBD2. This CDR3 spans 15 amino acids. The junction had 12 bases not matched to a gene; V was cut back by 6 bases and J by 2 bases. CDR1 DFQATT and CDR2 SNEGSKA come from the germline V gene (reference sequence). CDR3 in amino acids: CSARKLAAITYEQYF. The CDR3 nucleotides are TGCAGTGCCCGGAAACTAGCGGCAATAACCTACGAGCAGTACTTC.

This clonotype was observed at least ten times. The chain employs TRBV7-9 and TRBJ2-1; D gene ambiguous. Germline V gene data show CDR1 as SEHNR and CDR2 as FQNEAQ (reference sequence). V shed 1 base and J shed 11 bases, with 9 bases lying between them. CDR3 length: 12 residues. The CDR3 here is CASSLDGVQQFF. CDR3 DNA sequence: TGTGCCAGCAGCTTAGATGGGGTTCAGCAGTTCTTC.

The chain combines TRBV24-1 with TRBJ2-1, with TRBD1 matching over 9 bases. The CDR3 sequence is 16 residues long. In germline, CDR1 is KGHDR, CDR2 SFDVKD. V gave up 3 bases and J gave up 4 bases; unmatched junction bases: 6. The CDR3 loop reads CATSDPDRGSYNEQFF. CDR3 DNA: TGTGCCACCAGTGATCCCGACAGGGGGTCTTACAATGAGCAGTTCTTC.

This clonotype has more than one count but fewer than ten. V gene TRBV24-1 combines with J gene TRBJ2-3; 7 positions agree with TRBD2. V gave up 4 bases and J gave up 0 bases; unmatched junction bases: 6. This CDR3 is built from 16 residues. Germline V gene data show CDR1 as KGHDR and CDR2 as SFDVKD. As DNA, the CDR3 is TGTGCCACCAGTGACCCGGGGGGAACTAGCACAGATACGCAGTATTTT. Translation gives CATSDPGGTSTDTQYF.

The chain uses TRBV6-5 and TRBJ2-3, with D perhaps TRBD1 (6 bases). The CDR3 totals 15 residues. V was pared by 0 bases and J by 1 base, with 8 bases between. The germline V gene has CDR1 MNHEY and CDR2 SVGAGI. DNA for the CDR3: TGTGCCAGCAGTTACTCTGGACAGCGCACAGATACGCAGTATTTT. It is translated as CASSYSGQRTDTQYF.

The gene calls are TRBV12-5 and TRBJ2-1, with 13 bases matching TRBD2. CDR3 length: 16 residues. Looked up from germline, CDR1 is LGHNT and CDR2 is FRNRAP. V lost 6 bases to trimming and J lost 9 bases; unmatched junction nucleotides: 11. The CDR3 region is CASGSGLAGVRGEQFF. CDR3 DNA: TGTGCTAGTGGCTCCGGACTAGCGGGAGTGCGGGGTGAGCAGTTCTTC. The variable domain in full, completed from reference TRBV12-5 and TRBJ2-1, reads DARVTQTPRHKVTEMGQEVTMRCQPILGHNTVFWYRQTMMQGLELLAYFRNRAPLDDSGMPKDRFSAEMPDATLATLKIQPSEPRDSAVYFCASGSGLAGVRGEQFFGPGTRLTVL.

In its sample, this clonotype was seen a few times. This sequence joins TRBV5-1 and TRBJ2-7; D gene uncertain. The V end was cut by 4 bases, the J end by 0 bases, with 11 bases between. Germline V gene sequence: CDR1 SGHRS, CDR2 YFSETQ. The CDR3 sequence is 14 residues long. The CDR3 DNA reads TGCGCCAGCAGCAACCAGGCAAGCTCCTACGAGCAGTACTTC. Amino acids: CASSNQASSYEQYF.

The V call is TRBV28, the J call TRBJ2-4; the D gene is possibly TRBD2 (6 bases). The CDR3 has 13 residues. V was clipped by 6 bases and J by 5 bases, with 11 bases between them. Germline lookup yields CDR1 MDHEN and CDR2 SYDVKM. Written as DNA, the CDR3 is TGTGCCAGCAGGGGGGGAGTGGAAAACATTCAGTACTTC. Amino acid sequence: CASRGGVENIQYF.